This is a list of T cell receptor beta chains from one sample in a study of cytomegalovirus exposure and HLA in healthy donors. TCRdb's copy holds only in-frame clones and misses some; the assay was immunoSEQ multiplex PCR. The top ten clones hold roughly a tenth of a sample with under 130,000 clones, approximately 66% of them seen once. Sequenced: PBMCs. All receptors come from a man aged 35-49 years in good health and CMV-seropositive. Both conserved end residues are part of each CDR3. Fields, in order: D gene, J gene, clone size, V gene, CDR3 protein, CDR3 DNA. D genes are given only for firm matches. Some rows mark clone size as missing; the rest say once, few, many or name a class of expanded clone.

D: TRBD2; J: TRBJ2-4; size: once; V: TRBV6-5; CDR3: CASREERDDIQYF; DNA: TGTGCCAGCAGAGAGGAGCGGGACGACATTCAGTACTTC
D: NA; J: TRBJ2-5; size: once; V: TRBV2; CDR3: CASRLTSYQETQYF; DNA: TGTGCCAGCAGATTGACTAGTTACCAAGAGACCCAGTACTTC
D: NA; J: TRBJ1-6; size: NA; V: TRBV13; CDR3: CASSLRTASSYNSPLHF; DNA: TGTGCCAGCAGCCTCCGGACAGCTAGCTCCTATAATTCACCCCTCCACTTT
D: TRBD1; J: TRBJ1-1; size: NA; V: TRBV4-1; CDR3: CASSSGTGRDTEAFF; DNA: TGCGCCAGCAGCTCGGGGACAGGGAGGGACACTGAAGCTTTCTTT
D: TRBD1; J: TRBJ2-1; size: once; V: TRBV7-6; CDR3: CASSLSGQGDEQFF; DNA: TGTGCCAGCAGCTTAAGTGGACAGGGAGATGAGCAGTTCTTC
D: NA; J: TRBJ1-2; size: NA; V: TRBV6-6; CDR3: CASSPPEGFGYTF; DNA: TGTGCCAGCAGCCCCCCGGAGGGATTTGGCTACACCTTC
D: TRBD2; J: TRBJ2-7; size: NA; V: TRBV7-3; CDR3: CASSFGGTYEQYF; DNA: TGTGCCAGCAGCTTCGGGGGGACCTACGAGCAGTACTTC
D: TRBD2; J: TRBJ2-7; size: NA; V: TRBV19; CDR3: CASSLAGGGEQYF; DNA: TGTGCCAGTAGTCTAGCGGGAGGCGGAGAGCAGTACTTC
D: NA; J: TRBJ2-3; size: NA; V: TRBV4-2; CDR3: CASSPKAEAGDTQYF; DNA: TGTGCCAGCAGCCCTAAAGCGGAAGCGGGAGATACGCAGTATTTT
D: NA; J: TRBJ2-3; size: NA; V: TRBV7-9; CDR3: CASSIRLELAQYF; DNA: TGTGCCAGCAGCATCCGACTAGAACTCGCGCAGTATTTT
D: TRBD1; J: TRBJ1-5; size: NA; V: TRBV15; CDR3: CATSFRGQALNQPQHF; DNA: TGTGCCACCAGCTTTAGAGGACAGGCCCTCAATCAGCCCCAGCATTTT
D: TRBD1; J: TRBJ1-1; size: NA; V: TRBV6-5; CDR3: CASSYRRGREAFF; DNA: TGTGCCAGCAGTTACCGGAGGGGGCGTGAAGCTTTCTTT
D: NA; J: TRBJ2-1; size: NA; V: TRBV29-1; CDR3: CSVAPVSYNEQFF; DNA: TGCAGCGTTGCTCCGGTCTCCTACAATGAGCAGTTCTTC
D: TRBD1; J: TRBJ1-1; size: once; V: TRBV27; CDR3: CASSSSGGTAEAFF; DNA: TGTGCCAGCAGTTCCTCAGGGGGCACGGCTGAAGCTTTCTTT